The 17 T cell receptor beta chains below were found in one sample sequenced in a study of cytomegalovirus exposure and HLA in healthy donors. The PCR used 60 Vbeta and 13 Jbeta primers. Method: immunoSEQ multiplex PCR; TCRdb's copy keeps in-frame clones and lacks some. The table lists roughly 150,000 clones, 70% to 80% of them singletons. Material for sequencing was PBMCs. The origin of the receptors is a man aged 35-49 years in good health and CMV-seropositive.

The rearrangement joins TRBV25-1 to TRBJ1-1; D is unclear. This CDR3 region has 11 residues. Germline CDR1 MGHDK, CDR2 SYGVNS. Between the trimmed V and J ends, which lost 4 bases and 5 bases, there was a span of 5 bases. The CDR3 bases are TGTGCCAGCAGTGCGGGGACTGAAGCTTTCTTT. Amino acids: CASSAGTEAFF. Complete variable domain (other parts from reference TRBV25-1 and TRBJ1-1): EADIYQTPRYLVIGTGKKITLECSQTMGHDKMYWYQQDPGMELHLIHYSYGVNSTEKGDLSSESTVSRIRTEHFPLTLESARPSHTSQYLCASSAGTEAFFGQGTRLTVV.

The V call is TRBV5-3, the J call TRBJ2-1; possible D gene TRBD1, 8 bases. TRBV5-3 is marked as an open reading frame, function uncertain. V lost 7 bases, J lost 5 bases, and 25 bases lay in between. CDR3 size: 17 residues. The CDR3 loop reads CARAYKSGTGTNNEQFF. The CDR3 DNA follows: TGTGCCAGAGCCTATAAGAGCGGGACAGGAACCAACAATGAGCAGTTCTTC.

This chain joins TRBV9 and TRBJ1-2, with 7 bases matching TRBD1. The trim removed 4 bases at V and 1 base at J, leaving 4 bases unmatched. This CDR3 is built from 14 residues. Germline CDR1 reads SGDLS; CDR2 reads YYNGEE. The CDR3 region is CASSPGQDNYGYTF. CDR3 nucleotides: TGTGCCAGCAGCCCCGGACAGGATAACTATGGCTACACCTTC.

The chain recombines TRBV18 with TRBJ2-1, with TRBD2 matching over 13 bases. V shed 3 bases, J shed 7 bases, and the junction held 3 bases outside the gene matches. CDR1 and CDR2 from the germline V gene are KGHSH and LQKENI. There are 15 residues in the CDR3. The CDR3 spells CASSPGLAGINEQFF. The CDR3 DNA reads TGTGCCAGCTCACCGGGACTAGCGGGGATAAATGAGCAGTTCTTC.

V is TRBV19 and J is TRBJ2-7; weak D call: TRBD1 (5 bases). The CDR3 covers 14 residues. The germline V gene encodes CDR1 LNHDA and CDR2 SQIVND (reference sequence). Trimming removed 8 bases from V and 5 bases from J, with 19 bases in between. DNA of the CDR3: TGTGCCAGTTCCCATGGGGCAGGTCTCCACGAGCAGTACTTC. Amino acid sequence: CASSHGAGLHEQYF.

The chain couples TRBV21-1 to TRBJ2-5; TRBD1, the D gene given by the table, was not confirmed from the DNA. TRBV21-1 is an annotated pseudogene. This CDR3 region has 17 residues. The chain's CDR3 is CASSGPKGGRGQETQYF. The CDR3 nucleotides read TGTGCCAGCAGCGGGCCTAAGGGCGGCAGGGGCCAAGAGACCCAGTACTTC.

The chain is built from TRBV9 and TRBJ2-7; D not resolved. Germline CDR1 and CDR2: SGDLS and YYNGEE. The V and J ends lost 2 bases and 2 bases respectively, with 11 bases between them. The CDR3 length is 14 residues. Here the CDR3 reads CASSVLDTAYEQYF. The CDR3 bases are TGTGCCAGCAGCGTCCTTGACACAGCCTACGAGCAGTACTTC.

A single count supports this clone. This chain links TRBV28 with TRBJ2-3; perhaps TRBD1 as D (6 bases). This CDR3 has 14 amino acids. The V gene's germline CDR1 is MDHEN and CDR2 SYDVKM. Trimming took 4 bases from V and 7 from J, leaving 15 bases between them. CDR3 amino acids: CASSSSLQGHTQYF. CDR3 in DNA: TGTGCCAGCAGTTCCAGCCTACAGGGTCATACGCAGTATTTT.

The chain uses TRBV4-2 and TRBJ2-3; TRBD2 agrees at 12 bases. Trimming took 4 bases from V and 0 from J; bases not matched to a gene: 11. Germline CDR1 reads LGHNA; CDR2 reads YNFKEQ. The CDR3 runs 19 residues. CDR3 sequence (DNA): TGTGCCAGCAGCCGCACCGGGACTAGCGGGTCCAGTAGCACAGATACGCAGTATTTT. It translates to CASSRTGTSGSSSTDTQYF.

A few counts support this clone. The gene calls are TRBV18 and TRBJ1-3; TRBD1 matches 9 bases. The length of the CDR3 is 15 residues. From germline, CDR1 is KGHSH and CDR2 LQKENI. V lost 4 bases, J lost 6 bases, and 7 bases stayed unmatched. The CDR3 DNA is TGTGCCAGCTCACTGGGACAGGGAGGAGCAAACACCATATATTTT. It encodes CASSLGQGGANTIYF.

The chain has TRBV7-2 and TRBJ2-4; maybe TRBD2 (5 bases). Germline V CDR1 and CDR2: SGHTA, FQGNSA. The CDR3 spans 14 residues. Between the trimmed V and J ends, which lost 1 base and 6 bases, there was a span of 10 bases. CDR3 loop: CASSLGPGGNIQYF. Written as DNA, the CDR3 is TGTGCCAGCAGCTTAGGGCCAGGAGGAAACATTCAGTACTTC. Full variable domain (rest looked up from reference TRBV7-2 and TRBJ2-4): GAGVSQSPSNKVTEKGKDVELRCDPISGHTALYWYRQSLGQGLEFLIYFQGNSAPDKSGLPSDRFSAERTGGSVSTLTIQRTQQEDSAVYLCASSLGPGGNIQYFGAGTRLSVL.

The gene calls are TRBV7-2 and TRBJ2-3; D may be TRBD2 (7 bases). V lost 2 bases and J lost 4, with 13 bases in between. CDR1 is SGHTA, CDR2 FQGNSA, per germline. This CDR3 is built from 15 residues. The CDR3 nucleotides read TGTGCCAGCAGCTTACGCCGAGGGGGGGCAGATACGCAGTATTTT. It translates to CASSLRRGGADTQYF.

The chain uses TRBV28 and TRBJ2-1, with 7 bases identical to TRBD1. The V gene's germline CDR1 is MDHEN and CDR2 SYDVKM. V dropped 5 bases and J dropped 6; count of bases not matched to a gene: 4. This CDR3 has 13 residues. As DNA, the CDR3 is TGTGCCAGCAGTAAAGGGGGCACCAATGAGCAGTTCTTC. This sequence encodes CASSKGGTNEQFF.

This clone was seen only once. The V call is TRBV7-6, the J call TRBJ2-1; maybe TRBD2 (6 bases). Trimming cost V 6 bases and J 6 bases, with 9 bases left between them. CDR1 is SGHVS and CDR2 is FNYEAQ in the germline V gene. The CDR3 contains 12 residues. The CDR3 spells CASRGLGNEQFF. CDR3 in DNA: TGTGCCAGCAGGGGACTTGGCAATGAGCAGTTCTTC. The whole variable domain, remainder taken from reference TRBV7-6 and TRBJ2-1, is GAGVSQSPRYKVTKRGQDVALRCDPISGHVSLYWYRQALGQGPEFLTYFNYEAQQDKSGLPNDRFSAERPEGSISTLTIQRTEQRDSAMYRCASRGLGNEQFFGPGTRLTVL.

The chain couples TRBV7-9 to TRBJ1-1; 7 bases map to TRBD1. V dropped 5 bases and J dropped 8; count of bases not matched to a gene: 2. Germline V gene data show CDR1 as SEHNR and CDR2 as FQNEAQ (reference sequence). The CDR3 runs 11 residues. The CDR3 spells CASSRQGEAFF. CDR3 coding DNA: TGTGCCAGCAGCCGACAGGGCGAAGCTTTCTTT.

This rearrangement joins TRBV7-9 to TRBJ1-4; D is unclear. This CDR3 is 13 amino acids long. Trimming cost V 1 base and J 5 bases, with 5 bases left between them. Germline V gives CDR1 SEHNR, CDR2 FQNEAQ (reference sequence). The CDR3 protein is CASSLGGNEKLFF. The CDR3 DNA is TGTGCCAGCAGCTTAGGAGGGAATGAAAAACTGTTTTTT.

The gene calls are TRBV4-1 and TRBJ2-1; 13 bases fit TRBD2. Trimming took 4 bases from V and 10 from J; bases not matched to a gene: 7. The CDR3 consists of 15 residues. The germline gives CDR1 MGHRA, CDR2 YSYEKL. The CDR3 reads CASSPGLAGWGEQFF. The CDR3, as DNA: TGCGCCAGCAGCCCGGGACTAGCGGGATGGGGCGAGCAGTTCTTC.